This T cell receptor beta chain was documented in a study of sequential checkpoint blockade in melanoma. Study in general: First-line arms were nivolumab then ipilimumab, or the reverse, randomized 1:1.

The treatment: randomized to nivolumab then ipilimumab (arm A) or the reverse (arm B). PBMC sorting kept live CD3+CD8+ cells without CD19 or CD56. TCRdb's table, derived via immunoSEQ multiplex PCR, lists solely in-frame clones and lacks some. The sample yields some 12,000 clones, over 60% seen once. The source was CD8+ T cells sorted from blood (inferred from file names), collected from a patient given nivolumab and ipilimumab in sequence. The receptor's source is a human donor with melanoma.

CDR3 DNA: TGCGCCAGCAGCCTACAGACCTCCTCTGGGGCCAACGTCCTGACTTTC. Protein: CASSLQTSSGANVLTF. The chain links TRBV4-1 to TRBJ2-6, with D uncertain. V lost 4 bases, J lost 0 bases, and 10 bases lay in between. This CDR3 is 16 amino acids long. Per the germline V gene, CDR1 is MGHRA and CDR2 is YSYEKL.